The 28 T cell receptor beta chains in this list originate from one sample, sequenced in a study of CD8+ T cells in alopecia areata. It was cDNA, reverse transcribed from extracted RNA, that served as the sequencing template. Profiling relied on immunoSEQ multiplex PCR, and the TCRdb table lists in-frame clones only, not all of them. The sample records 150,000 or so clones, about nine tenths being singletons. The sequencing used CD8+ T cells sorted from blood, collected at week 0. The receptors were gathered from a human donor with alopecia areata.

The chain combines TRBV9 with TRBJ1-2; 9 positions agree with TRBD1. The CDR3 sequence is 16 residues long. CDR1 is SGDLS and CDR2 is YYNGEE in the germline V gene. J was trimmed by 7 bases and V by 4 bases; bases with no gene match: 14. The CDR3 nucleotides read TGTGCCAGCAGCCCGCGAGGGATAACAGGGGGCTTTGGCTACACCTTC. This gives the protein CASSPRGITGGFGYTF.

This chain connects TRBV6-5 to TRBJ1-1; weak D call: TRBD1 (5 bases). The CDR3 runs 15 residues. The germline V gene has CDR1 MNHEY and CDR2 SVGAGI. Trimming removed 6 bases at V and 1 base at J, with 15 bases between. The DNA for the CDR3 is TGTGCCAGCAGCCCTCCCGGCGGGGCGAACACTGAAGCTTTCTTT. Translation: CASSPPGGANTEAFF.

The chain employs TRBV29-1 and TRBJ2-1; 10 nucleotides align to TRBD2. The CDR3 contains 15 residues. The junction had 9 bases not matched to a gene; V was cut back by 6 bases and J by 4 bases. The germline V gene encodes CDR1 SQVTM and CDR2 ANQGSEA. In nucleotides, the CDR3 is TGCAGCGTGCCGCCGGAGCGGGGGGGTTACAATGAGCAGTTCTTC. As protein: CSVPPERGGYNEQFF.

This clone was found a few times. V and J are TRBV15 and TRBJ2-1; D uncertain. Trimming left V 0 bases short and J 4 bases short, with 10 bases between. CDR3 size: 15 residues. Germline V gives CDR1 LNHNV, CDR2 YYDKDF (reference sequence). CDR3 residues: CATSRDRFPYNEQFF. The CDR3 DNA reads TGTGCCACCAGCAGAGATAGATTCCCATACAATGAGCAGTTCTTC.

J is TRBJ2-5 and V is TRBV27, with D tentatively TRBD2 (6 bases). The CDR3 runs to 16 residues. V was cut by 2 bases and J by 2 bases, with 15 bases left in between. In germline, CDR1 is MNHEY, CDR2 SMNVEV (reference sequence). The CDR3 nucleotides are TGTGCCAGCAGTTTAAACGCGGGGCGGCAACAAGAGACCCAGTACTTC. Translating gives CASSLNAGRQQETQYF.

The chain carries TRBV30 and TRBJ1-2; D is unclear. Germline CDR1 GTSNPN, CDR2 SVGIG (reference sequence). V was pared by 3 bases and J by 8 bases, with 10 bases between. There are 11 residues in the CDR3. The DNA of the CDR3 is TGTGCCTGGAGGCCTTCTTTAGGCTACACCTTC. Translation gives CAWRPSLGYTF. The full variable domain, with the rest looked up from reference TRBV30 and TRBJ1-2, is SQTIHQWPATLVQPVGSPLSLECTVEGTSNPNLYWYRQAAGRGLQLLFYSVGIGQISSEVPQNLSASRPQDRQFILSSKKLLLSDSGFYLCAWRPSLGYTFGSGTRLTVV.

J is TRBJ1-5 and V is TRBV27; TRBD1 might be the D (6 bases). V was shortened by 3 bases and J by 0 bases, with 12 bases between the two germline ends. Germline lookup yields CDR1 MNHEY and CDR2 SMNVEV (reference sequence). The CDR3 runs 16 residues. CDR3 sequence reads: CASSLDSSYSNQPQHF. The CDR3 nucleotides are TGTGCCAGCAGTTTGGACAGCTCTTATAGCAATCAGCCCCAGCATTTT.

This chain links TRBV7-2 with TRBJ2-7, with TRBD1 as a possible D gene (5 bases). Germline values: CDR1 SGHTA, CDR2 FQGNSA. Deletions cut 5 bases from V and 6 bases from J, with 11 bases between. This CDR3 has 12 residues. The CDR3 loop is CASSLPRAEQYF. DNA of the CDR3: TGTGCCAGCAGCCTCCCCAGGGCCGAGCAGTACTTC.

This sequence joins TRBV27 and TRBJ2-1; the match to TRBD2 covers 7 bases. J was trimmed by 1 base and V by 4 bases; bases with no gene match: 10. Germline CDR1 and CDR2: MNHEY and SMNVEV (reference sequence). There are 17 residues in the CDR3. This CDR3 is CASSSPPSGASYNEQFF. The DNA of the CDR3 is TGTGCCAGCAGTTCCCCCCCTAGCGGAGCGTCCTACAATGAGCAGTTCTTC.

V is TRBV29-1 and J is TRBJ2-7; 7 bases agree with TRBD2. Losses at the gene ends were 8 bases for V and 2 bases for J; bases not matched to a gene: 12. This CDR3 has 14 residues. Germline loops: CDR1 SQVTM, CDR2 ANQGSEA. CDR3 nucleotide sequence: TGCAGCCCTGCGGGCGGGAGCGGACCCTACGAGCAGTACTTC. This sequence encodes CSPAGGSGPYEQYF.

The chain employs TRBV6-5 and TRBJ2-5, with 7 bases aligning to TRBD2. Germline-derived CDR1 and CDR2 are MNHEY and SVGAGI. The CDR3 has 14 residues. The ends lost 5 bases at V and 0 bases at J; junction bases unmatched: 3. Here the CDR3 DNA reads TGTGCCAGCAGTATTACTAGCGACCAAGAGACCCAGTACTTC. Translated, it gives CASSITSDQETQYF.

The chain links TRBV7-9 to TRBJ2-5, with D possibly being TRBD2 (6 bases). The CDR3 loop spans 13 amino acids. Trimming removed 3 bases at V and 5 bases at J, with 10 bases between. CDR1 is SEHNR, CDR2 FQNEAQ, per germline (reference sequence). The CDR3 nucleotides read TGTGCCAGCAGCTTGCCTCGGGAGGAGACCCAGTACTTC. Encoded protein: CASSLPREETQYF.

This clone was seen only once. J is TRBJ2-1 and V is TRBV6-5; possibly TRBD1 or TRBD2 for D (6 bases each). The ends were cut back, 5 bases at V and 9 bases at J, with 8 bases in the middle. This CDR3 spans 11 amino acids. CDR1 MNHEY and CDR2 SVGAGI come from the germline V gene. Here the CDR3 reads CASSKGGEQFF. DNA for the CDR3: TGTGCCAGCAGTAAGGGGGGTGAGCAGTTCTTC.

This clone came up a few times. CDR3 region: CASSLRSGLTDTQYF. The CDR3 DNA sequence: TGTGCCAGCAGCTTGCGGAGCGGGCTCACAGATACGCAGTATTTT. The chain joins TRBV5-6 to TRBJ2-3; D is perhaps TRBD2 (6 bases). Germline loops: CDR1 SGHDT, CDR2 YYEEEE. V was cut by 1 base and J by 2 bases, with 11 bases left in between. The CDR3 runs to 15 residues. Together with reference TRBV5-6 and TRBJ2-3, the CDR3 gives the full variable domain: DAGVTQSPTHLIKTRGQQVTLRCSPKSGHDTVSWYQQALGQGPQFIFQYYEEEERQRGNFPDRFSGHQFPNYSSELNVNALLLGDSALYLCASSLRSGLTDTQYFGPGTRLTVL.

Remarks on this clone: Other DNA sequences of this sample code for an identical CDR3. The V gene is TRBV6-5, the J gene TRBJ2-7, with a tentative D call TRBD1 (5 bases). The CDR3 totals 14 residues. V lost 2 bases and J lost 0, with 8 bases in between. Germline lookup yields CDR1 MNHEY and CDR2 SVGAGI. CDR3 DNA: TGTGCCAGCAGTTACGGGCAGGGCTCCTACGAGCAGTACTTC. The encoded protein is CASSYGQGSYEQYF.

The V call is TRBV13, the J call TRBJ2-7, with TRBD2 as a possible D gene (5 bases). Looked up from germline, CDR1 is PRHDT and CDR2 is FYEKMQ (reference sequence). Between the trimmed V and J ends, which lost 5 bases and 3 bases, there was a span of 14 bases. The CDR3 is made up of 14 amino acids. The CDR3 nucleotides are TGTGCCAGCAGCACCCCCACGGCGGGCTACGAGCAGTACTTC. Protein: CASSTPTAGYEQYF.

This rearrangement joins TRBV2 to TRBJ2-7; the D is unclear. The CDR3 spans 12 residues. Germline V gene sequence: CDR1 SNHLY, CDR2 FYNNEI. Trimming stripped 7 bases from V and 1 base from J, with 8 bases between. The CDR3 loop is CASTPLSYEQYV. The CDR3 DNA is TGTGCCAGCACCCCCCTGTCCTACGAGCAGTACGTC.

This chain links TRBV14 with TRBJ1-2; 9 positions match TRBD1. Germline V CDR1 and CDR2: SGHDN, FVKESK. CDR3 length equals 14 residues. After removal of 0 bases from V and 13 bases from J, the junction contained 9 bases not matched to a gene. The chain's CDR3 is CASSQDLAGQGLTF. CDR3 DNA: TGTGCCAGCAGCCAAGACCTCGCCGGACAGGGGCTCACCTTC.

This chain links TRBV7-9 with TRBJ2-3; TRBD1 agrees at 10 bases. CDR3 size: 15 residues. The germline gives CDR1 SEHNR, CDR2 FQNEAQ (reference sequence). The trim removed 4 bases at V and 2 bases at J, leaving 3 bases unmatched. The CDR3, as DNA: TGTGCCAGCAGCTCGGACAGGGGGGACACAGATACGCAGTATTTT. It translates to CASSSDRGDTDTQYF.

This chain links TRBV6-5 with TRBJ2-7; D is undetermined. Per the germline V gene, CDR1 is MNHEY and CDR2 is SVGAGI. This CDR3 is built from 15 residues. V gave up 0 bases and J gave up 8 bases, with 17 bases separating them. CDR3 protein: CASSYSNGEMRKQYF. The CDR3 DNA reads TGTGCCAGCAGTTACTCGAACGGTGAGATGAGAAAGCAGTACTTC.

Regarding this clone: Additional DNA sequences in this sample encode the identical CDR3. For the CDR3, the DNA is TGTGCCAGCAGTTACGGAAGGGGGGCCGGGGAGCTGTTTTTT. Translating gives CASSYGRGAGELFF. The rearrangement links TRBV6-5 to TRBJ2-2; D is tentatively TRBD1 or TRBD2 (6 bases each). The CDR3 spans 14 residues. Trimming left V 2 bases short and J 6 bases short, with 10 bases between. Germline CDR1 reads MNHEY; CDR2 reads SVGAGI.

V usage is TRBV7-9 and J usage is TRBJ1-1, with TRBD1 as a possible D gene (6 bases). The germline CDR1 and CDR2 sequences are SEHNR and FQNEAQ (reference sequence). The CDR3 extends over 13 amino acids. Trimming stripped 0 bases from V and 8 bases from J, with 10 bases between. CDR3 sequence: CASSLAGTREAFF. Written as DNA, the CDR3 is TGTGCCAGCAGCTTAGCAGGGACAAGGGAAGCTTTCTTT.

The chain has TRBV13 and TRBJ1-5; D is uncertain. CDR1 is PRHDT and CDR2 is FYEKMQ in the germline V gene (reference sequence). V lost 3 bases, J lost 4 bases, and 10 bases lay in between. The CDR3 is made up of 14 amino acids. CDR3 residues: CASSFLRENQPQHF. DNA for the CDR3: TGTGCCAGCAGCTTTTTAAGGGAGAATCAGCCCCAGCATTTT.

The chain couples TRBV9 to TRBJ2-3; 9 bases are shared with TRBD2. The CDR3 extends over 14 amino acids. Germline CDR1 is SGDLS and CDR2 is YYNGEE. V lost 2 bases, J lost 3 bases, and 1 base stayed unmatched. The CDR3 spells CASSVSGRTDTQYF. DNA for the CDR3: TGTGCCAGCAGCGTGAGCGGGAGGACAGATACGCAGTATTTT.

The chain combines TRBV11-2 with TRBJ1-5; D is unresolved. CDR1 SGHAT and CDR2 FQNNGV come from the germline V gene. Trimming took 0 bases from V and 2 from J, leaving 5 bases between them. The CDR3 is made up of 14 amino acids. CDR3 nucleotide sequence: TGTGCCAGCAGCTTAGAGGGCGGCAATCAGCCCCAGCATTTT. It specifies CASSLEGGNQPQHF.

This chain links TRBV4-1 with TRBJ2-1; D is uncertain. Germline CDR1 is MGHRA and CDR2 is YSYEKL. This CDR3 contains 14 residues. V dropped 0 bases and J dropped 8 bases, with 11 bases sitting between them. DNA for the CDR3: TGCGCCAGCAGCCAAGAGTCGGTACGGTATGAGCAGTTCTTC. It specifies CASSQESVRYEQFF.

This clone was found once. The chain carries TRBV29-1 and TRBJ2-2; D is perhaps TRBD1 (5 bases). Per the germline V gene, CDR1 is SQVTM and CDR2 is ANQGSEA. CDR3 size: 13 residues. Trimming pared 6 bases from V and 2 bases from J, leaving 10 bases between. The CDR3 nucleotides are TGCAGCGTCGCACAGGTTAACACCGGGGAGCTGTTTTTT. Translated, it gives CSVAQVNTGELFF.

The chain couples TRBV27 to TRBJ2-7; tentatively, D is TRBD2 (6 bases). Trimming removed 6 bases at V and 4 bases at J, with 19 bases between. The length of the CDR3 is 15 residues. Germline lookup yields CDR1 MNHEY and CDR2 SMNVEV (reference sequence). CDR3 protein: CASSLTGTSEYEQYF. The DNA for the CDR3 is TGTGCCAGCAGCCTGACCGGGACTTCAGAATACGAGCAGTACTTC.